This T cell receptor beta chain was recorded in a study of CD8+CD57+ T cells in acquired aplastic anemia. Study details: Across the sorted CD4+ and CD8+ cells, DNA amounts averaged roughly 3.5 ug.

This clonotype has at least ten counts. The antigen is not known. The TCR beta profiling, which covered VDJ combination and CDR3 sequence, was carried out using genomic DNA as the template. TCRdb re-called the reads with MiXCR, one entry per CDR3 protein. Seen here are around 250,000 distinct CDR3 sequences, 45% to 65% observed once, and the top ten hold approximately 8%. Study-wide results and limits: Patients and controls were not found to differ significantly in CD8+ Simpson's diversity. Patients and controls shared 25 to 30 CD8+ CDR3 sequences.

The V and J ends lost 4 bases and 2 bases, in that order; junction bases with no gene match: 11. This CDR3 spans 16 amino acids. This receptor was identified in a human donor with severe aplastic anemia or a healthy control (not recorded which). Sequenced sample: sorted CD4+, CD8+, or CD8+CD57+ T cells (not recorded which) from PBMCs. The chain links TRBV12-3 or TRBV12-4 to TRBJ2-7, with TRBD2 identical over 7 bases. In nucleotides, the CDR3 is TGTGCCAGCAGTTATGCCGGGACTACGAAACCCTACGAGCAGTACTTC. It translates to CASSYAGTTKPYEQYF.